The 30 T cell receptor beta chains below all came from one sample that was sequenced in a study of graft-versus-host responses after intestinal transplantation. The antigens these receptors bind are not known. Using immunoSEQ multiplex PCR, the repertoire was profiled, and TCRdb retains in-frame clones only, with some absent. The sample contains 130,000 to 150,000 clones, over 90% of which appear only once. The sample consisted of unstimulated CD4+ T cells sorted from spleen or lymph node cells, taken before intestinal transplant. Every receptor here comes from a human donor who received an intestinal transplant.

This chain connects TRBV5-1 to TRBJ1-6, with D possibly TRBD1 on 5 matching bases. V lost 4 bases and J 4 bases, leaving 9 bases between the germline ends. The CDR3 length is 14 residues. In germline, CDR1 is SGHRS, CDR2 YFSETQ. The CDR3 reads CASSIDRYNSPLHF. The CDR3 DNA is TGCGCCAGCAGCATAGACAGATATAATTCACCCCTCCACTTT.

The chain joins TRBV30 to TRBJ2-1; a possible D gene is TRBD2 (5 bases). CDR1 and CDR2 from the germline V gene are GTSNPN and SVGIG (reference sequence). Trimming removed 2 bases from V and 2 bases from J, with 7 bases in between. The CDR3 loop spans 13 amino acids. CDR3 nucleotides: TGTGCCTGGAGTCACGGGACCTACAATGAGCAGTTCTTC. Its translation is CAWSHGTYNEQFF.

This clone is a singleton in its sample. This chain uses TRBV25-1 with TRBJ2-7, with 10 bases lining up with TRBD1. The V segment lost 6 bases and the J segment 6 bases; nucleotides outside the gene matches: 8. The CDR3 sequence is 14 residues long. Germline CDR1 reads MGHDK; CDR2 reads SYGVNS. CDR3 sequence: CASSRRDRGSEQYF. CDR3 DNA sequence: TGTGCCAGCAGCCGCCGGGACAGGGGCTCCGAGCAGTACTTC.

V is TRBV7-9 and J is TRBJ2-1; the D is unclear. Germline V gene lookup returns CDR1 SEHNR and CDR2 FQNEAQ (reference sequence). Trimming cost V 2 bases and J 0 bases, with 20 bases left between them. The CDR3 has 19 amino acids. The CDR3 coding sequence is TGTGCCAGCAGCTTAATAACAGCATTTACTCCAAGCTCCTACAATGAGCAGTTCTTC. It codes for CASSLITAFTPSSYNEQFF. Using reference TRBV7-9 and TRBJ2-1 for the parts outside the CDR3, the full variable domain is DTGVSQNPRHKITKRGQNVTFRCDPISEHNRLYWYRQTLGQGPEFLTYFQNEAQLEKSRLLSDRFSAERPKGSFSTLEIQRTEQGDSAMYLCASSLITAFTPSSYNEQFFGPGTRLTVL.

This chain links TRBV25-1 with TRBJ2-1; D gene unclear. Germline CDR1 and CDR2: MGHDK and SYGVNS. CDR3 length: 13 amino acids. V dropped 4 bases and J dropped 4 bases, with 8 bases sitting between them. The CDR3 sequence: CASSVPPYNEQFF. The DNA of the CDR3 is TGTGCCAGCAGTGTCCCCCCATACAATGAGCAGTTCTTC.

The chain uses TRBV5-6 and TRBJ1-5, with 9 bases aligning to TRBD1. CDR3 length: 14 residues. V was clipped by 4 bases and J by 1 base; unmatched bases: 0. Germline assignment: CDR1 SGHDT and CDR2 YYEEEE. CDR3 nucleotides: TGTGCCAGCAGCGACAGGGGGAGCAATCAGCCCCAGCATTTT. It is translated as CASSDRGSNQPQHF.

J is TRBJ2-2 and V is TRBV30, with a tentative D call TRBD2 (5 bases). The CDR3 totals 16 residues. Between the trimmed V and J ends, which lost 0 bases and 1 base, there was a span of 12 bases. Germline V gives CDR1 GTSNPN, CDR2 SVGIG (reference sequence). CDR3 sequence: CAWSVPDYRNTGELFF. DNA of the CDR3: TGTGCCTGGAGTGTACCCGACTACCGGAACACCGGGGAGCTGTTTTTT.

The gene calls are TRBV5-1 and TRBJ1-4; TRBD1 aligns across 7 bases. The CDR3 is made up of 16 amino acids. Unmatched junction bases numbered 9, after V lost 0 bases and J lost 7 bases. The germline gives CDR1 SGHRS, CDR2 YFSETQ. CDR3: CASSLALGGLGEKLFF. The CDR3 nucleotides read TGCGCCAGCAGCTTGGCACTAGGGGGCCTTGGTGAAAAACTGTTTTTT.

The chain carries TRBV18 and TRBJ1-2, with D tentatively TRBD1 (5 bases). The length of the CDR3 is 13 residues. CDR1 is KGHSH and CDR2 is LQKENI in the germline V gene. Trimming cost V 3 bases and J 12 bases, with 17 bases left between them. The CDR3 reads CASSPRASSLHTF. CDR3 DNA sequence: TGTGCCAGCTCACCCAGGGCTAGTTCGCTACACACCTTC.

The chain couples TRBV18 to TRBJ2-3; 7 positions agree with TRBD1. The V gene's germline CDR1 is KGHSH and CDR2 LQKENI. The CDR3 loop spans 13 amino acids. After removal of 2 bases from V and 4 bases from J, the junction contained 0 bases not matched to a gene. This CDR3 reads CASSPDRADTQYF. The CDR3 DNA sequence: TGTGCCAGCTCACCAGACAGGGCAGATACGCAGTATTTT.

The chain has TRBV7-2 and TRBJ1-5; 11 bases fit TRBD1. V lost 2 bases to trimming and J lost 2 bases; unmatched junction nucleotides: 2. This CDR3 is 16 amino acids long. Germline CDR1 SGHTA, CDR2 FQGNSA. CDR3 region: CASSLWGQGGNQPQHF. DNA of the CDR3: TGTGCCAGCAGCTTATGGGGACAGGGGGGCAATCAGCCCCAGCATTTT.

The chain joins TRBV28 to TRBJ2-1; D is perhaps TRBD1 (6 bases). V was pared by 4 bases and J by 0 bases, with 13 bases between. Germline lookup yields CDR1 MDHEN and CDR2 SYDVKM. The CDR3 loop spans 16 amino acids. The CDR3 DNA reads TGTGCCAGCAGTTCATACCAGGGGAGCTCCTACAATGAGCAGTTCTTC. Amino acids: CASSSYQGSSYNEQFF. The full variable domain, its missing parts supplied by reference TRBV28 and TRBJ2-1, is DVKVTQSSRYLVKRTGEKVFLECVQDMDHENMFWYRQDPGLGLRLIYFSYDVKMKEKGDIPEGYSVSREKKERFSLILESASTNQTSMYLCASSSYQGSSYNEQFFGPGTRLTVL.

The V gene is TRBV7-2, the J gene TRBJ2-5; 9 positions agree with TRBD2. This CDR3 spans 16 amino acids. CDR1 SGHTA and CDR2 FQGNSA come from the germline V gene. V shed 1 base and J 4 bases; nucleotides not matched to a gene: 7. Here the CDR3 reads CASSLEIAGVTETQYF. In DNA, the CDR3 is TGTGCCAGCAGCTTAGAAATAGCGGGAGTAACAGAGACCCAGTACTTC.

This clone occurred once. The rearrangement joins TRBV10-3 to TRBJ2-1; D is undetermined. The V gene's germline CDR1 is ENHRY and CDR2 SYGVKD. V was shortened by 11 bases and J by 7 bases, with 12 bases between the two germline ends. This CDR3 comprises 11 residues. CDR3 DNA sequence: TGTGCCTCCGAGGTGGGAAATGAGCAGTTCTTC. It encodes CASEVGNEQFF.

V and J are TRBV19 and TRBJ2-7; no clear D. Trimming stripped 5 bases from V and 5 bases from J, with 10 bases between. CDR3 size: 12 residues. Looked up from germline, CDR1 is LNHDA and CDR2 is SQIVND (reference sequence). The CDR3 sequence: CASSSSRDEQYF. CDR3 in DNA: TGTGCCAGTAGTTCCTCCCGAGACGAGCAGTACTTC.

This chain connects TRBV5-6 to TRBJ2-7, with D uncertain. The CDR3 covers 12 residues. The germline V gene encodes CDR1 SGHDT and CDR2 YYEEEE. V was trimmed by 0 bases and J by 4 bases, leaving 5 bases between them. CDR3 sequence: CASSLGGYEQYF. DNA for the CDR3: TGTGCCAGCAGCTTGGGGGGTTACGAGCAGTACTTC.

The rearrangement uses TRBV5-6 and TRBJ2-5, with D possibly being TRBD1 (6 bases). Deletions cut 0 bases from V and 1 base from J, with 10 bases between. This CDR3 has 15 residues. Germline CDR1 SGHDT, CDR2 YYEEEE. This CDR3 is CASSLGWGRQETQYF. In nucleotides, the CDR3 is TGTGCCAGCAGCTTGGGTTGGGGGCGCCAAGAGACCCAGTACTTC.

The chain employs TRBV7-6 and TRBJ1-5; D is ambiguous. The CDR3 is made up of 17 amino acids. Germline assignment: CDR1 SGHVS and CDR2 FNYEAQ. The V gene lost 0 bases and the J gene lost 4 bases, with 16 bases spanning the gap. CDR3 nucleotides: TGTGCCAGCAGCTTAGCCCCACGTGGCGGTTTAAATCAGCCCCAGCATTTT. Its translation: CASSLAPRGGLNQPQHF.

The chain links TRBV7-3 to TRBJ2-1; no reliable D call. Per the germline V gene, CDR1 is SGHTA and CDR2 is FQGTGA. The CDR3 consists of 13 residues. The germline V and J ends were trimmed by 1 base and 6 bases, with 7 bases remaining between them. In nucleotides, the CDR3 is TGTGCCAGCAGCTTAAGACTCCTCAATGAGCAGTTCTTC. It specifies CASSLRLLNEQFF. The complete variable domain, with remaining parts taken from reference TRBV7-3 and TRBJ2-1, reads GAGVSQTPSNKVTEKGKYVELRCDPISGHTALYWYRQSLGQGPEFLIYFQGTGAADDSGLPNDRFFAVRPEGSVSTLKIQRTERGDSAVYLCASSLRLLNEQFFGPGTRLTVL.

This CDR3 is CASSSLAGGVQETQYF. The DNA of the CDR3 is TGTGCCAGCAGTTCACTAGCGGGAGGAGTCCAAGAGACCCAGTACTTC. The chain employs TRBV6-5 and TRBJ2-5, with 12 bases aligning to TRBD2. This CDR3 region has 16 residues. Germline values: CDR1 MNHEY, CDR2 SVGAGI. J gave up 1 base and V 4 bases, and 4 bases lay outside the gene matches.

The chain carries TRBV9 and TRBJ2-3, with D tentatively TRBD1 (5 bases). Germline lookup yields CDR1 SGDLS and CDR2 YYNGEE. The CDR3 runs 12 residues. The V gene lost 3 bases and the J gene lost 9 bases, with 11 bases spanning the gap. CDR3 amino acids: CASSDQGNTQYF. The CDR3 bases are TGTGCCAGCAGCGACCAGGGTAACACGCAGTATTTT.

This clone was seen a single time. The chain couples TRBV5-8 to TRBJ1-6, with no clear D. Trimming left V 7 bases short and J 7 bases short, with 9 bases between. The CDR3 sequence is 12 residues long. From germline, CDR1 is SGHTS and CDR2 YDEGEE. The CDR3 loop is CASSGRNSPLHF. The DNA for the CDR3 is TGTGCCAGCTCCGGGAGAAATTCACCCCTCCACTTT.

The rearrangement uses TRBV28 and TRBJ1-5; a possible D gene is TRBD1 (5 bases). CDR3 length: 15 amino acids. From germline, CDR1 is MDHEN and CDR2 SYDVKM. V was cut by 3 bases and J by 1 base, with 10 bases left in between. Written as DNA, the CDR3 is TGTGCCAGCAGTTTGTCAGGGTCCAGCAATCAGCCCCAGCATTTT. This gives the protein CASSLSGSSNQPQHF. The full variable domain, rest sourced from reference TRBV28 and TRBJ1-5, is DVKVTQSSRYLVKRTGEKVFLECVQDMDHENMFWYRQDPGLGLRLIYFSYDVKMKEKGDIPEGYSVSREKKERFSLILESASTNQTSMYLCASSLSGSSNQPQHFGDGTRLSIL.

This clone was recorded only once. The chain's CDR3 is CASTQGRADTQYF. The CDR3 DNA sequence: TGTGCCAGTACCCAGGGCAGGGCAGATACGCAGTATTTT. The J gene is TRBJ2-3, the V gene TRBV19; D possibly corresponds to TRBD1 (5 bases). With 7 bases removed from V and 4 bases from J, the gap between germline ends came to 12 bases. This CDR3 has 13 amino acids. Germline CDR1 LNHDA, CDR2 SQIVND (reference sequence).

This sequence joins TRBV2 and TRBJ2-1, with 10 bases lining up with TRBD2. Trimming at V came to 8 bases and at J to 4 bases, leaving 5 bases not matched to a gene. Germline V lookup: CDR1 SNHLY, CDR2 FYNNEI. The CDR3 is made up of 14 amino acids. Written as DNA, the CDR3 is TGTGCCAGCCGGACTAGCGGAACTTACAATGAGCAGTTCTTC. This codes for CASRTSGTYNEQFF.

The rearrangement joins TRBV7-8 to TRBJ1-1; no reliable D call. There are 14 residues in the CDR3. Per the germline V gene, CDR1 is SGHVS and CDR2 is FQNEAQ. V lost 1 base and J 6 bases, leaving 12 bases between the germline ends. CDR3 protein: CASSLGKPGAEAFF. The CDR3 bases are TGTGCCAGCAGCTTAGGCAAACCGGGCGCTGAAGCTTTCTTT.

The gene calls are TRBV6-5 and TRBJ2-1; D not resolved. Trimming pared 2 bases from V and 2 bases from J, leaving 7 bases between. The CDR3 consists of 14 residues. Germline V gene sequence: CDR1 MNHEY, CDR2 SVGAGI. The CDR3 here is CASSYVGPYNEQFF. CDR3 coding DNA: TGTGCCAGCAGTTACGTCGGCCCCTACAATGAGCAGTTCTTC.

The V and J genes are TRBV5-1 and TRBJ1-1; the D is unclear. The CDR3 has 11 amino acids. V lost 4 bases, J lost 8 bases, and 9 bases lay in between. Per germline, CDR1 SGHRS and CDR2 YFSETQ. Here the CDR3 reads CASSGTAEAFF. In DNA form, the CDR3 reads TGCGCCAGCAGCGGCACAGCGGAAGCTTTCTTT.

The rearrangement uses TRBV18 and TRBJ2-1; TRBD2 might be the D (6 bases). Germline CDR1 reads KGHSH; CDR2 reads LQKENI. This CDR3 spans 10 amino acids. The V end was cut by 6 bases, the J end by 10 bases, with 7 bases between. This CDR3 reads CASSTSEQFF. DNA for the CDR3: TGTGCCAGCTCTACTAGCGAGCAGTTCTTC.

The chain recombines TRBV30 with TRBJ1-1; D is possibly TRBD1 (5 bases). Germline V gene sequence: CDR1 GTSNPN, CDR2 SVGIG (reference sequence). The CDR3 consists of 13 residues. Trimming left V 3 bases short and J 4 bases short, with 12 bases between. The CDR3 DNA follows: TGTGCCTGGAGCCTCGGACACTTCACTGAAGCTTTCTTT. It translates to CAWSLGHFTEAFF. Full variable domain (rest looked up from reference TRBV30 and TRBJ1-1): SQTIHQWPATLVQPVGSPLSLECTVEGTSNPNLYWYRQAAGRGLQLLFYSVGIGQISSEVPQNLSASRPQDRQFILSSKKLLLSDSGFYLCAWSLGHFTEAFFGQGTRLTVV.